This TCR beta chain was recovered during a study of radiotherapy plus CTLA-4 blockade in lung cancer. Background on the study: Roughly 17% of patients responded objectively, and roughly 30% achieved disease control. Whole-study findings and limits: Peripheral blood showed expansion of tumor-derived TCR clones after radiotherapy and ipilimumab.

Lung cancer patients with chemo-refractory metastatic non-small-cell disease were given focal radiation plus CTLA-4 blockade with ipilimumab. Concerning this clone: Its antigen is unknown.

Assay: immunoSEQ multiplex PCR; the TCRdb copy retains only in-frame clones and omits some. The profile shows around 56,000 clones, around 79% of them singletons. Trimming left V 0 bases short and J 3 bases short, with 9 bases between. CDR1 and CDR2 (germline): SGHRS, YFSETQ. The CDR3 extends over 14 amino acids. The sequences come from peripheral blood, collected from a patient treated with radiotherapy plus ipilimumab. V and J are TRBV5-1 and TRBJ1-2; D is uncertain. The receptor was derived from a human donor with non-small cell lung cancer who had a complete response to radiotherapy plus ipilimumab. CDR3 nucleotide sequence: TGCGCCAGCAGCTTGGGCGGCCCTTACTATGGCTACACCTTC. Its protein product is CASSLGGPYYGYTF.